This TCR beta chain comes out of a study of persistence of HIV-infected CD4 T cells. Turning to this clone: Antigen: not known.

Regarding the study as a whole: TCR oligoclonality correlated with proviral oligoclonality in the same sorted populations. The rare CMV-responding cells with HIV-1 proviruses were not separately TCR-sequenced.

The libraries were made with immunoSEQ version 4 in survey mode. This table comes from immunoSEQ multiplex PCR, and its TCRdb copy is limited to in-frame clones, with some not included. The sample lists around 39,000 clones, approximately 88% occurring once. Anti-CD3/anti-CD28 beads served as a nonspecific positive control stimulus. Sorting selected CD4+ T cells upregulating both CD40 ligand and CD69. Germline V lookup: CDR1 KGHSH, CDR2 LQKENI. This CDR3 is 14 amino acids long. V was pared by 2 bases and J by 5 bases, with 10 bases between. The chain joins TRBV18 to TRBJ1-5; no firm D call. This specimen was CD4+ T cells sorted from PBMCs after approximately 18-hour stimulation, taken from a patient who received antiretroviral therapy. The TCR originated in an adult man with HIV who was CMV-seropositive. Here the CDR3 DNA reads TGTGCCAGCTCACCATACGGGGTGCATCAGCCCCAGCATTTT. Translation gives CASSPYGVHQPQHF.